Below are 18 T cell receptor beta chains sequenced from a single sample in a study of early T cells in non-severe SARS-CoV-2 infection. TCRdb re-called the 5' RACE reads through MiXCR, storing one row per CDR3 protein. The sample includes roughly 75,000 distinct CDR3 sequences, approximately 15% seen only once; the top ten take approximately 2.6%. The specimen was whole blood. Every receptor here comes from an adult who was a healthcare worker with PCR-confirmed SARS-CoV-2 infection or an uninfected control (not recorded which).

This clonotype was seen more than once but under ten times. The chain links TRBV27 to TRBJ2-1; 12 nucleotides match TRBD2. CDR3 length: 15 amino acids. V was clipped by 7 bases and J by 7 bases; unmatched bases: 8. Germline CDR1 is MNHEY and CDR2 is SMNVEV (reference sequence). Written as DNA, the CDR3 is TGTGCCAGCACTTCAACGACTAGCGGGAGAAATGAGCAGTTCTTC. Translation: CASTSTTSGRNEQFF.

The chain combines TRBV7-6 with TRBJ1-2; 8 bases are a match to TRBD1. The CDR3 is 13 residues long. Germline CDR1 reads SGHVS; CDR2 reads FNYEAQ. The V gene end was trimmed by 1 base and the J gene end by 12 bases; junction bases not matched to a gene: 7. This CDR3 is CASSLDRTGTHTF. CDR3 DNA: TGTGCCAGCAGCTTAGATCGGACAGGGACTCACACCTTC.

This clonotype was seen a few times. This chain joins TRBV28 and TRBJ1-6; D not certain. The CDR3 is 15 amino acids. Looked up from germline, CDR1 is MDHEN and CDR2 is SYDVKM. Trimming stripped 6 bases from V and 8 bases from J, with 17 bases between. In nucleotides, the CDR3 is TGTGCCAGCAGGAACAGCGCCCCCGGGGATTCACCCCTCCACTTT. It is translated as CASRNSAPGDSPLHF.

The J gene is TRBJ2-5, the V gene TRBV7-8, with TRBD1 identical over 8 bases. Trimming at V came to 2 bases and at J to 7 bases, leaving 9 bases not matched to a gene. Germline V gene lookup returns CDR1 SGHVS and CDR2 FQNEAQ. The CDR3 length is 15 residues. The CDR3 DNA is TGTGCCAGCAGCTTATGGGGGACCCAGGGGGCGACCCAGTACTTC. Translated, it gives CASSLWGTQGATQYF.

This chain joins TRBV18 and TRBJ1-1; 7 positions match TRBD1. Trimming took 5 bases from V and 2 from J; bases not matched to a gene: 17. The CDR3 has 18 residues. CDR1 KGHSH and CDR2 LQKENI come from the germline V gene. CDR3 in amino acids: CASSSSTLFGTANTEAFF. CDR3 DNA: TGTGCCAGCTCATCTAGTACATTATTCGGGACAGCTAACACTGAAGCTTTCTTT.

Only a few counts were recorded for this clonotype. This chain joins TRBV5-1 and TRBJ2-4, with 10 bases identical to TRBD2. Germline assignment: CDR1 SGHRS and CDR2 YFSETQ. Losses at the gene ends were 4 bases for V and 6 bases for J; bases not matched to a gene: 16. This CDR3 has 18 amino acids. For the CDR3, the DNA is TGCGCCAGCAGCCCCCCCTTATCGCTAGCGGGAGCGGTAAACATTCAGTACTTC. Its protein product is CASSPPLSLAGAVNIQYF.

The chain is built from TRBV3-1 and TRBJ1-2; a weak D match, TRBD1 (5 bases). Germline assignment: CDR1 LGHDT and CDR2 YNNKEL (reference sequence). V lost 0 bases, J lost 6 bases, and 14 bases lay in between. This CDR3 comprises 15 residues. CDR3 amino acids: CASSQDPRRGHGYTF. In DNA form, the CDR3 reads TGTGCCAGCAGCCAAGATCCCAGGAGGGGCCATGGCTACACCTTC.

This chain joins TRBV19 and TRBJ2-7; D is unclear. Per the germline V gene, CDR1 is LNHDA and CDR2 is SQIVND (reference sequence). This CDR3 region has 15 residues. V was trimmed by 8 bases and J by 3 bases, leaving 20 bases between them. The CDR3 is CASANSVVPIYEQYF. CDR3 DNA sequence: TGTGCCAGTGCTAACAGTGTCGTCCCTATCTACGAGCAGTACTTC.

This chain uses TRBV11-2 with TRBJ2-1; TRBD1 matches 7 bases. V lost 1 base, J lost 6 bases, and 3 bases stayed unmatched. This CDR3 has 14 residues. Per germline, CDR1 SGHAT and CDR2 FQNNGV. In DNA form, the CDR3 reads TGTGCCAGCAGCTTAGCGTCAGGGGGCAATGAGCAGTTCTTC. Its translation is CASSLASGGNEQFF.

The chain combines TRBV29-1 with TRBJ2-3; D is undetermined. V lost 8 bases and J lost 2, with 5 bases in between. In germline, CDR1 is SQVTM, CDR2 ANQGSEA. This CDR3 comprises 10 residues. In nucleotides, the CDR3 is TGCAGCTCTGACACAGATACGCAGTATTTT. Translated: CSSDTDTQYF.

In this sample, this clonotype turned up a few times. The genes are TRBV5-4 and TRBJ2-2; 7 nucleotides align to TRBD1. V shed 4 bases, J shed 6 bases, and the junction held 9 bases outside the gene matches. This CDR3 has 15 residues. Germline V lookup: CDR1 SGHNT, CDR2 YYREEE (reference sequence). The CDR3 DNA reads TGTGCCAGCAGCCATCGACAGGGCGCCCCCGGGGAGCTGTTTTTT. It specifies CASSHRQGAPGELFF.

At least ten counts were recorded for this clonotype. The chain joins TRBV5-5 to TRBJ1-2; D is uncertain. The CDR3 length is 12 residues. Deletions cut 4 bases from V and 1 base from J, with 5 bases between. Germline V gives CDR1 SGHKS, CDR2 YYEKEE (reference sequence). DNA for the CDR3: TGTGCCAGCAGCGGAGGTAACTATGGCTACACCTTC. Protein: CASSGGNYGYTF.

This chain connects TRBV7-2 to TRBJ2-3; TRBD2 matches 10 bases. The CDR3 is made up of 14 amino acids. CDR1 and CDR2 (germline): SGHTA, FQGNSA. Trimming at V came to 4 bases and at J to 6 bases, leaving 4 bases not matched to a gene. The CDR3 sequence: CASSSSGGKDTQYF. CDR3 nucleotides: TGTGCCAGCAGCTCTAGCGGGGGAAAGGATACGCAGTATTTT.

The V and J genes are TRBV6-1 and TRBJ2-1; 7 nucleotides align to TRBD1. This CDR3 has 14 residues. Losses at the gene ends were 10 bases for V and 5 bases for J; bases not matched to a gene: 11. Germline V gene data show CDR1 as MNHNS and CDR2 as SASEGT. Here the CDR3 DNA reads TGTGCCACCACCCCAGGGGGAGCGGACAATGAGCAGTTCTTC. Its translation: CATTPGGADNEQFF.

This chain's CDR3 is CASSQQGPNYGYTF. The DNA for the CDR3 is TGTGCCAGCAGCCAACAAGGGCCTAACTATGGCTACACCTTC. The chain employs TRBV3-1 and TRBJ1-2; no clear D gene. Per germline, CDR1 LGHDT and CDR2 YNNKEL (reference sequence). Trimming stripped 2 bases from V and 0 bases from J, with 7 bases between. The CDR3 contains 14 residues.

CDR3 nucleotide sequence: TGTGCCAGCAGTTACTTAACCGGGACACCGAGGTCGGGCAATCAGCCCCAGCATTTT. Translating it yields CASSYLTGTPRSGNQPQHF. This chain uses TRBV6-2 or TRBV6-3 with TRBJ1-5; D possibly corresponds to TRBD1 (6 bases). This CDR3 contains 19 residues. CDR1 and CDR2 (germline): MNHEY, SVGEGT. Trimming took 1 base from V and 2 from J, leaving 21 bases between them.

Only a few counts were recorded for this clonotype. The gene calls are TRBV5-8 and TRBJ2-4, with a tentative D call TRBD2 (5 bases). CDR1 SGHTS and CDR2 YDEGEE come from the germline V gene. V was trimmed by 4 bases and J by 4 bases, leaving 15 bases between them. This CDR3 comprises 15 residues. CDR3: CASSPGDGGKNIQYF. CDR3 in DNA: TGTGCCAGCAGCCCCGGGGATGGCGGAAAAAACATTCAGTACTTC.

This clonotype was detected a few times. J is TRBJ2-1 and V is TRBV29-1, with 9 bases lining up with TRBD1. V gave up 7 bases and J gave up 7 bases; unmatched junction bases: 8. This CDR3 is built from 13 residues. The germline V gene encodes CDR1 SQVTM and CDR2 ANQGSEA. CDR3 sequence reads: CSATDRGGNEQFF. CDR3 nucleotides: TGCAGCGCCACGGACAGGGGAGGGAATGAGCAGTTCTTC.